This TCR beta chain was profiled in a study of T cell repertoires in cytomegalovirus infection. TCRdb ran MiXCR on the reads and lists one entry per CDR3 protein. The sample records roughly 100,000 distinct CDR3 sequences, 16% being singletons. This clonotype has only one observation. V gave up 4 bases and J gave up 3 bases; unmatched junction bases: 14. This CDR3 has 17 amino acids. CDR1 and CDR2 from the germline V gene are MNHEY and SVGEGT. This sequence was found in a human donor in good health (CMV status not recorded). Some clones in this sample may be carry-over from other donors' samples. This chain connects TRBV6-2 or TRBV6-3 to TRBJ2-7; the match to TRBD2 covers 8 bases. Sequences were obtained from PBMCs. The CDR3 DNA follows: TGTGCCAGCAGTTCCCCGGGAGTAGCGGGGCGACGCTACGAGCAGTACTTC. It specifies CASSSPGVAGRRYEQYF.